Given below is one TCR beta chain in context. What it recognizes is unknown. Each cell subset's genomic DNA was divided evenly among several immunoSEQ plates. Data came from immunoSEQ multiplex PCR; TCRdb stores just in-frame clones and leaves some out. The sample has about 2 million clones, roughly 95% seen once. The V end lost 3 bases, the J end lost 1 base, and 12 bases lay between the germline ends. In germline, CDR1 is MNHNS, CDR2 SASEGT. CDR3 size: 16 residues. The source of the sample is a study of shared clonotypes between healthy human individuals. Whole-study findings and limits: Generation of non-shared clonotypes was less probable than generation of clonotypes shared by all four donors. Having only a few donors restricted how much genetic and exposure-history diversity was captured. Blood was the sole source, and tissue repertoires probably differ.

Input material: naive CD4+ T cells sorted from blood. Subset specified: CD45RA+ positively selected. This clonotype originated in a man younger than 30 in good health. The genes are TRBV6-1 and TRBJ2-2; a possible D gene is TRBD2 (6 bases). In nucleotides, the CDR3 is TGTGCCAGCAGTGAGCGGGGCAGGAGGAACACCGGGGAGCTGTTTTTT. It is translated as CASSERGRRNTGELFF.